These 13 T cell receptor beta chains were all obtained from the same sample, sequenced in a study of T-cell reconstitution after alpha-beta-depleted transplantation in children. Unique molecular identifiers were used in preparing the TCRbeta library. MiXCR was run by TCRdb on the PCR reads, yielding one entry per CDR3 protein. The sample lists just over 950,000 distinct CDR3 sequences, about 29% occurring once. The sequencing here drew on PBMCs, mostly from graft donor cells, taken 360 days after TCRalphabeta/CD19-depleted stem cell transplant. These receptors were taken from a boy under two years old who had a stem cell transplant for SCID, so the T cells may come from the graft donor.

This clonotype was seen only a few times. The CDR3 sequence: CSAVGPTSVETQYF. The DNA of the CDR3 is TGCAGTGCCGTGGGACCGACTAGCGTAGAGACCCAGTACTTC. The chain is built from TRBV20-1 and TRBJ2-5; 8 nucleotides line up with TRBD2. CDR3 size: 14 residues. The germline V gene has CDR1 DFQATT and CDR2 SNEGSKA (reference sequence). Trimming took 6 bases from V and 4 from J; bases not matched to a gene: 10.

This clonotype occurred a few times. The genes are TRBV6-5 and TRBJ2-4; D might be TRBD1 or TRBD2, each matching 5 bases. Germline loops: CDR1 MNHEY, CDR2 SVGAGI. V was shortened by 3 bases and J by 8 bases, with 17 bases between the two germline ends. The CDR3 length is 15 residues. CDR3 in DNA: TGTGCCAGCAGTTATTGGGAGCAGGGTGTCGACATTCAGTACTTC. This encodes CASSYWEQGVDIQYF.

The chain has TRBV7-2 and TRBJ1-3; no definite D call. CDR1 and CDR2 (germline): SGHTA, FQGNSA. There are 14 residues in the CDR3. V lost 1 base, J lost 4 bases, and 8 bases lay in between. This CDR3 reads CASSLGVQGNTIYF. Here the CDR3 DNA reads TGTGCCAGCAGCTTAGGGGTTCAGGGAAACACCATATATTTT.

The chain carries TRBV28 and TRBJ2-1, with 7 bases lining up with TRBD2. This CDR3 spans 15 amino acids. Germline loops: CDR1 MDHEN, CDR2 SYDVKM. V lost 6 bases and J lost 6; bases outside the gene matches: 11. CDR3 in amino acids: CASSILASGVNEQFF. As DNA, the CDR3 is TGTGCCAGCAGCATACTAGCTAGCGGTGTCAATGAGCAGTTCTTC. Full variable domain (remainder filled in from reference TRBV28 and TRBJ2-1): DVKVTQSSRYLVKRTGEKVFLECVQDMDHENMFWYRQDPGLGLRLIYFSYDVKMKEKGDIPEGYSVSREKKERFSLILESASTNQTSMYLCASSILASGVNEQFFGPGTRLTVL.

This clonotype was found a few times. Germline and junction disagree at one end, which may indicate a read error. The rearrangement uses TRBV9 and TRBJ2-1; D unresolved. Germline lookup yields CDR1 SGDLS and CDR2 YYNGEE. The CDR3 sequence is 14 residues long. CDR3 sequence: CASSVMSPSRQKIF. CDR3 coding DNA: TGTGCCAGCAGCGTAATGTCCCCATCCCGGCAGAAGATCTTC.

The CDR3 nucleotides are TGTGCCAGCAGTTTGTCGGGACTAGCGGGGCCAACAGATACGCAGTATTTT. This codes for CASSLSGLAGPTDTQYF. The rearrangement links TRBV12-3 or TRBV12-4 to TRBJ2-3, with 13 bases matching TRBD2. Unmatched junction bases numbered 6, after V lost 3 bases and J lost 3 bases. This CDR3 region has 17 residues.

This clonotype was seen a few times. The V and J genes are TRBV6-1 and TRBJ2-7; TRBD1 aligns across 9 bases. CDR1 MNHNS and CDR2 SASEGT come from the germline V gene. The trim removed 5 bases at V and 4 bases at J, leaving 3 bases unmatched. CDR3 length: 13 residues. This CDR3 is CASSTGGAYEQYF. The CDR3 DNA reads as TGTGCCAGCAGTACAGGGGGCGCGTACGAGCAGTACTTC.

The CDR3 DNA is TGTGCCAGCCGGACTAGCGGGGGGTCAGAGACCCAGTACTTC. Protein: CASRTSGGSETQYF. The chain has TRBV2 and TRBJ2-5; TRBD2 matches 14 bases. The V segment lost 8 bases and the J segment 4 bases; nucleotides outside the gene matches: 3. The CDR3 runs 14 residues. Looked up from germline, CDR1 is SNHLY and CDR2 is FYNNEI.

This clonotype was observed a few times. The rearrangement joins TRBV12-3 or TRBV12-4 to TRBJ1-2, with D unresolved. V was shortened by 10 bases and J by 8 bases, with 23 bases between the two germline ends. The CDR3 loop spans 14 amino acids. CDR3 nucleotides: TGTGCCACCGCCCCAGGTAGGGCGAGCGGCGGCTACACCTTC. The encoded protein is CATAPGRASGGYTF.

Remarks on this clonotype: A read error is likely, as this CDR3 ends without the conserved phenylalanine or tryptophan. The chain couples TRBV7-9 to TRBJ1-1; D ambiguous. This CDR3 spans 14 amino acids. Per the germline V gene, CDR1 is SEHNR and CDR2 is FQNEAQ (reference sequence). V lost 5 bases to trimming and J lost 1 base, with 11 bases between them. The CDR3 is CASSSGWANTEAFC. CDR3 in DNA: TGTGCCAGCAGCAGCGGGTGGGCGAACACTGAAGCTTTCTGT.

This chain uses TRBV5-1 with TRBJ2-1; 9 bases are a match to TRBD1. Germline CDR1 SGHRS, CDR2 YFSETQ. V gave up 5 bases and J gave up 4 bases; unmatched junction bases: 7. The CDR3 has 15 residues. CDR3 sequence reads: CASSTDRGCYNEQFF. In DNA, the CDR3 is TGCGCCAGCAGTACAGACAGGGGGTGTTACAATGAGCAGTTCTTC.

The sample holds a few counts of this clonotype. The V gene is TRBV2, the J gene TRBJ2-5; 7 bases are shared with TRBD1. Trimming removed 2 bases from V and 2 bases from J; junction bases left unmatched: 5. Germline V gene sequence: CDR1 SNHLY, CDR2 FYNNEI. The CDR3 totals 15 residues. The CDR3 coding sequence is TGTGCCAGCAGTGAAAGCAGGGGGACGCAAGAGACCCAGTACTTC. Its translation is CASSESRGTQETQYF. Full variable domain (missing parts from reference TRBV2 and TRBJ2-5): EPEVTQTPSHQVTQMGQEVILRCVPISNHLYFYWYRQILGQKVEFLVSFYNNEISEKSEIFDDQFSVERPDGSNFTLKIRSTKLEDSAMYFCASSESRGTQETQYFGPGTRLLVL.

This CDR3 is CSVEDQSGIPYEQYF. CDR3 DNA sequence: TGCAGCGTTGAAGATCAATCCGGGATCCCCTACGAGCAGTACTTC. The rearrangement joins TRBV29-1 to TRBJ2-7, with D possibly matching TRBD2 (5 bases). The CDR3 has 15 residues. The ends were cut back, 0 bases at V and 2 bases at J, with 14 bases in the middle. The germline CDR1 and CDR2 sequences are SQVTM and ANQGSEA.